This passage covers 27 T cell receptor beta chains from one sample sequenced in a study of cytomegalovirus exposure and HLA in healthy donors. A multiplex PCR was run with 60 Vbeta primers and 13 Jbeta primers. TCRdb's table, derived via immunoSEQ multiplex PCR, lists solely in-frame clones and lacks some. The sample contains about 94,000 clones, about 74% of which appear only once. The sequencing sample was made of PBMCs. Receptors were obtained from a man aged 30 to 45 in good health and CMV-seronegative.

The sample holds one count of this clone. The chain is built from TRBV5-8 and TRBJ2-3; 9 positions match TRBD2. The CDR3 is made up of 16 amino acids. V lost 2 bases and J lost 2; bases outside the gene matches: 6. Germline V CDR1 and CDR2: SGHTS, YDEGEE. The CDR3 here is CASSFHRTSVTDTQYF. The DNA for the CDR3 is TGTGCCAGCAGCTTTCATCGGACTAGCGTCACAGATACGCAGTATTTT.

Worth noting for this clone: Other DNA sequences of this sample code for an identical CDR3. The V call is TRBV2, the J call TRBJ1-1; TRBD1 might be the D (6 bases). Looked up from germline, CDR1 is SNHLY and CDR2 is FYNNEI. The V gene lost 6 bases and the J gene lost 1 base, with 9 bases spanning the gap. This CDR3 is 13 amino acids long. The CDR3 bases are TGTGCCAGCAGCAAACAGGGGAACACTGAAGCTTTCTTT. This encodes CASSKQGNTEAFF.

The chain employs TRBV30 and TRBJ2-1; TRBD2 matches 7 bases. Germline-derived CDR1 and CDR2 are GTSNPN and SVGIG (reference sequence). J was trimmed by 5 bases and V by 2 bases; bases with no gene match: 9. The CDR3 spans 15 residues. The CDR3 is CAWSIGDGGNNEQFF. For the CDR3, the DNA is TGTGCCTGGAGTATCGGGGACGGGGGGAACAATGAGCAGTTCTTC.

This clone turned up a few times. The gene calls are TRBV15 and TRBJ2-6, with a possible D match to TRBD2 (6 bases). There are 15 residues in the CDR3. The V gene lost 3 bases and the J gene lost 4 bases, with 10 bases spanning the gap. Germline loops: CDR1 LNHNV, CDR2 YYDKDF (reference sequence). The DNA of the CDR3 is TGTGCCACCAGCAGTGGAGGGTCCGGGGCCAACGTCCTGACTTTC. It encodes CATSSGGSGANVLTF.

CDR3 DNA: TGTGCCAGTAGTATCGGTAAATCTAGCTCTGGAAACACCATATATTTT. It is translated as CASSIGKSSSGNTIYF. The rearrangement joins TRBV19 to TRBJ1-3; D is undetermined. This CDR3 is built from 16 residues. Germline loops: CDR1 LNHDA, CDR2 SQIVND (reference sequence). V was cut by 3 bases and J by 0 bases, with 12 bases left in between.

The CDR3 protein is CASSAGIDNQPQHF. As DNA, the CDR3 is TGTGCCAGCAGCGCGGGGATAGACAATCAGCCCCAGCATTTT. V is TRBV9 and J is TRBJ1-5; D is unresolved. V lost 3 bases, J lost 3 bases, and 10 bases lay in between. Germline CDR1 and CDR2: SGDLS and YYNGEE. CDR3 length: 14 amino acids.

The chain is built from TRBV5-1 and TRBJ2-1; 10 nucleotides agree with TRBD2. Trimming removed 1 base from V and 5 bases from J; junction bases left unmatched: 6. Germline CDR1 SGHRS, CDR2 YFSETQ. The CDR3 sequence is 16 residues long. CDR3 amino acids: CASSLFSGRGDNEQFF. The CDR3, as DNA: TGCGCCAGCAGCTTGTTCAGCGGGAGGGGCGACAATGAGCAGTTCTTC.

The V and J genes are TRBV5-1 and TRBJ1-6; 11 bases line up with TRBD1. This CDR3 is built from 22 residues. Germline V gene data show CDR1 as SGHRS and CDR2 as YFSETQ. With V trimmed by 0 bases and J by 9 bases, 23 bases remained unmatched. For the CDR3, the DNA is TGCGCCAGCAGCTTGGAAGGTCGGGACAGGGGGAGGTGGACGTCGGGGGGTTCACCCCTCCACTTT. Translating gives CASSLEGRDRGRWTSGGSPLHF.

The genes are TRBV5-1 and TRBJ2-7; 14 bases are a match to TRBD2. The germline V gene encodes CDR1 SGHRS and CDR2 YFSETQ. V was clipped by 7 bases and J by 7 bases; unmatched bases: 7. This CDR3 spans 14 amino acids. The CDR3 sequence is CASSRLAGGSEQYF. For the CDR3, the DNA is TGCGCCAGCTCACGACTAGCGGGAGGGAGTGAGCAGTACTTC.

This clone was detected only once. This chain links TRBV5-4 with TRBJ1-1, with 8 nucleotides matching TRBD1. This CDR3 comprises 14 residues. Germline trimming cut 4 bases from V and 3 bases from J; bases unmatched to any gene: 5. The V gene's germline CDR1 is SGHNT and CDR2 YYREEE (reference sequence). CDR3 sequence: CASSPSGGHTEAFF. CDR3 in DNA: TGTGCCAGCAGCCCGTCAGGGGGCCACACTGAAGCTTTCTTT.

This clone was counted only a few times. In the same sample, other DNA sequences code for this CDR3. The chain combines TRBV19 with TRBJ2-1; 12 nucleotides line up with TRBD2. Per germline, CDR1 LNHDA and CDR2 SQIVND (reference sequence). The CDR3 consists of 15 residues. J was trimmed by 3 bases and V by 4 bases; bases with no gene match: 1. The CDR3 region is CASSTTSGSYNEQFF. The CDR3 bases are TGTGCCAGTAGTACGACTAGCGGGAGCTACAATGAGCAGTTCTTC.

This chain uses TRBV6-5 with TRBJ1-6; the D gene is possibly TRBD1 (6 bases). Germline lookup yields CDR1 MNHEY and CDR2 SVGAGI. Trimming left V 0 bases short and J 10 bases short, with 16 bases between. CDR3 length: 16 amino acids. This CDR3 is CASSYSSPGQFSPLHF. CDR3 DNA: TGTGCCAGCAGTTACTCAAGCCCAGGACAGTTCTCACCCCTCCACTTT.

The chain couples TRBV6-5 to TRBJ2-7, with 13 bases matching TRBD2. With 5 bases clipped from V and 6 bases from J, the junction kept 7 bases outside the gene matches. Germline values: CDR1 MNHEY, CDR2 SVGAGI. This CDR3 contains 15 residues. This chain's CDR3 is CASSHRTSGSSEQYF. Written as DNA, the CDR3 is TGTGCCAGCAGTCACCGGACTAGCGGGAGTTCCGAGCAGTACTTC.

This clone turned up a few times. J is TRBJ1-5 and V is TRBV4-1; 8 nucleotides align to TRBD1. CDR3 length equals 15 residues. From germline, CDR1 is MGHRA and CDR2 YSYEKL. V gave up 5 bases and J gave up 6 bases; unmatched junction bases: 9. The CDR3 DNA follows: TGCGCCAGCAGCAATCCTACAGGGGGAAGTCAGCCCCAGCATTTT. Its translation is CASSNPTGGSQPQHF.

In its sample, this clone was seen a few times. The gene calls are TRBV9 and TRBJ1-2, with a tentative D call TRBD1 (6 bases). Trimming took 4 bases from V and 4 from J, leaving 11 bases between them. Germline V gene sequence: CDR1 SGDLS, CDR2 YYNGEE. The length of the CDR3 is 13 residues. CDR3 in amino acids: CASSQDRSYGYTF. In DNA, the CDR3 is TGTGCCAGCAGCCAAGACAGGTCCTATGGCTACACCTTC.

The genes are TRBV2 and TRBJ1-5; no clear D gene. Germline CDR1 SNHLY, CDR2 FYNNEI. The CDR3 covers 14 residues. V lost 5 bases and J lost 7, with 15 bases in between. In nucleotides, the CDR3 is TGTGCCAGCAGTCCAAGAGGGTTGGGACAGCCCCAGCATTTT. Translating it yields CASSPRGLGQPQHF.

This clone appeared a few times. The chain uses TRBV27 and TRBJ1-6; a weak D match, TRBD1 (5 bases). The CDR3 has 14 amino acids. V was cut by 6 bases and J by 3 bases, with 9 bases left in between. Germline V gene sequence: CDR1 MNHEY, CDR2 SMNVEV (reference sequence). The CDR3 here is CASRTEFYNSPLHF. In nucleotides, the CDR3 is TGTGCCAGCAGGACAGAATTCTATAATTCACCCCTCCACTTT.

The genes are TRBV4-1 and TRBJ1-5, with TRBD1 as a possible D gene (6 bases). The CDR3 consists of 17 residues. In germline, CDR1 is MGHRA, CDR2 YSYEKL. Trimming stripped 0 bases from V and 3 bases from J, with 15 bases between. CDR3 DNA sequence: TGCGCCAGCAGCCAAGATCCTCCAGGGGCGGACAATCAGCCCCAGCATTTT. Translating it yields CASSQDPPGADNQPQHF.

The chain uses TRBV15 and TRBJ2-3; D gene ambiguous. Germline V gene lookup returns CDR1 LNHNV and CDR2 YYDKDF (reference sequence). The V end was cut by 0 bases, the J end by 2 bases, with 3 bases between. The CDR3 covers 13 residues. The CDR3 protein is CATSRDITDTQYF. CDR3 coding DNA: TGTGCCACCAGCAGAGATATCACAGATACGCAGTATTTT.

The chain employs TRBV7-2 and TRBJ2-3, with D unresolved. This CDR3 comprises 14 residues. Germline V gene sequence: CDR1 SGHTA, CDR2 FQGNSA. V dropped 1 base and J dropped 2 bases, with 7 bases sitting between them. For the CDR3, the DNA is TGTGCCAGCAGCTTAGTGCGTCTCACAGATACGCAGTATTTT. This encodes CASSLVRLTDTQYF.

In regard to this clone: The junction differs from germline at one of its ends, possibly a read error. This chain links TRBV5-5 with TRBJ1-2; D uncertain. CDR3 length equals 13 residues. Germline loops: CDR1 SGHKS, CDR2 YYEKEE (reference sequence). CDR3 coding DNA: TGTGCCAGCAGCTTGGACTTGAACTTTGGCTACACCTTC. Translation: CASSLDLNFGYTF.

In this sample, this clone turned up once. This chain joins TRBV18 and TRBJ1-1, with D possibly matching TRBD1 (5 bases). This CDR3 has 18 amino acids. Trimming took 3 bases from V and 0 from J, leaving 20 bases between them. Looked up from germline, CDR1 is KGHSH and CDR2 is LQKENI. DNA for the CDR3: TGTGCCAGCTCACCGTCCCAGGGCACGTTGGCTATGAACACTGAAGCTTTCTTT. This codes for CASSPSQGTLAMNTEAFF.

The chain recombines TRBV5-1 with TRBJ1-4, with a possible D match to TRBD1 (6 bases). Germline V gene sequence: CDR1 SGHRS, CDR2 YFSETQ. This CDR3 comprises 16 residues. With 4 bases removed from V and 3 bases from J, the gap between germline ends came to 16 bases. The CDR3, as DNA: TGCGCCAGCAGCCCAAGCGGGGGGCAGTCTAATGAAAAACTGTTTTTT. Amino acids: CASSPSGGQSNEKLFF.

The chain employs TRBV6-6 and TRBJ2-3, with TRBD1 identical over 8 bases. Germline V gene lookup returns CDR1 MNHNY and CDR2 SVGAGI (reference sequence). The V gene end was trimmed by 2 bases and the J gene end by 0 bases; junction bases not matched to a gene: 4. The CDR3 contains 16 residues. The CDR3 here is CASSYERTGSTDTQYF. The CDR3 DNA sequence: TGTGCCAGCAGTTACGAGCGGACAGGGAGCACAGATACGCAGTATTTT.

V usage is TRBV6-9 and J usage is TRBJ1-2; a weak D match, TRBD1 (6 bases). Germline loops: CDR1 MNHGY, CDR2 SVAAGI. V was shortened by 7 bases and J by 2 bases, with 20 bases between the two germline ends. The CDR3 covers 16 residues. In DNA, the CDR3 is TGTGCCAGCATGAAAGACAGGATACTTTTGAACTATGGCTACACCTTC. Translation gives CASMKDRILLNYGYTF.

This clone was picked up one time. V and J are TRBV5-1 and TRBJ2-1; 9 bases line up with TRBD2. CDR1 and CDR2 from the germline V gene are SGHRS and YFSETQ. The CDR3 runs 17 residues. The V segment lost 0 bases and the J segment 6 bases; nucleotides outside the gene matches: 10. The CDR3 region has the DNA TGCGCCAGCAGCTTGGGGGCGGGAGGGCCCCTGGGCAATGAGCAGTTCTTC. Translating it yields CASSLGAGGPLGNEQFF.

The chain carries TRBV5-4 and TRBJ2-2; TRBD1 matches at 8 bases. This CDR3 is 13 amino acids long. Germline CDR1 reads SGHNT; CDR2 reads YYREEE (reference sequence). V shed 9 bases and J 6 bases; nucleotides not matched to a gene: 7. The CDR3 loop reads CATRTGIAGELFF. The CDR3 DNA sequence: TGTGCCACAAGGACAGGGATTGCCGGGGAGCTGTTTTTT.